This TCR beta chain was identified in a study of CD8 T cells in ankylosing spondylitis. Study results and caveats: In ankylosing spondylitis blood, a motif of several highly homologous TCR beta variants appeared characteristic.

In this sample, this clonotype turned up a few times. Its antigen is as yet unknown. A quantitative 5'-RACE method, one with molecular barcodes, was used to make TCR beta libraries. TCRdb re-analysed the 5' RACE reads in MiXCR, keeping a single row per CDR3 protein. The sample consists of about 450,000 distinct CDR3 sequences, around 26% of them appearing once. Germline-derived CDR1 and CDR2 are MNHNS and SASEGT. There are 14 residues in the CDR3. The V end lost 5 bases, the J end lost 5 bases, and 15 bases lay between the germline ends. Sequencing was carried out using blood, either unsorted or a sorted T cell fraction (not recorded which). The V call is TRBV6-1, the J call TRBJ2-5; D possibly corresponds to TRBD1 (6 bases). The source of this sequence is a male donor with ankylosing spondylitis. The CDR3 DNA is TGTGCCAGCAGTCCCACCCAGGGGCGCGAGACCCAGTACTTC. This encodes CASSPTQGRETQYF.